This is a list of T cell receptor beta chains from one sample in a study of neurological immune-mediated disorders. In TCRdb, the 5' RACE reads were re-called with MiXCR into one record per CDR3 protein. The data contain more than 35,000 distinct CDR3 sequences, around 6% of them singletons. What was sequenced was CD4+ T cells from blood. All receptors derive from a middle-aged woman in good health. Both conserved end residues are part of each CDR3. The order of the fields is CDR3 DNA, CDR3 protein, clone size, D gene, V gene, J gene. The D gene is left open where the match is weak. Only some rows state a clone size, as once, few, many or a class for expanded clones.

CDR3 DNA: TGTGCCAGCTCAGAGTGGGGGTATGGCTACACCTTC
CDR3 protein: CASSEWGYGYTF
clone size: once
D gene: -
V gene: TRBV18
J gene: TRBJ1-2

CDR3 DNA: TGTGCCAGCAGTTTATTCGGGACAGGGAAAGAGACCCAGTACTTC
CDR3 protein: CASSLFGTGKETQYF
clone size: many
D gene: TRBD1
V gene: TRBV28
J gene: TRBJ2-5

CDR3 DNA: TGTGCCAGCAGTCCCAAGACTAGCGGGAGTTGGGAGACCCAGTACTTC
CDR3 protein: CASSPKTSGSWETQYF
clone size: many
D gene: TRBD2
V gene: TRBV28
J gene: TRBJ2-5

CDR3 DNA: TGCGCCAGCAGTGATACCGGGACGGCGCAAGAGACCCAGTACTTC
CDR3 protein: CASSDTGTAQETQYF
clone size: few
D gene: -
V gene: TRBV10-1
J gene: TRBJ2-5

CDR3 DNA: TGTGCCAGCAGCTTGGGACTACTCGAGACCCAGTACTTC
CDR3 protein: CASSLGLLETQYF
clone size: many
D gene: TRBD2
V gene: TRBV11-2
J gene: TRBJ2-5

CDR3 DNA: TGTGCCAGCAGCCACGGACAGGGTTTCCTTTTC
CDR3 protein: CASSHGQGFLF
clone size: -
D gene: TRBD1
V gene: TRBV6-2/TRBV6-3
J gene: TRBJ2-5

CDR3 DNA: TGCAGTGCTAGAGATGGGCGGGACTTCACCTACGAGCAGTACTTC
CDR3 protein: CSARDGRDFTYEQYF
clone size: -
D gene: -
V gene: TRBV20-1
J gene: TRBJ2-7

CDR3 DNA: TGCAGTGCGAGACTAGCGGCCACAGATACGCAGTATTTT
CDR3 protein: CSARLAATDTQYF
clone size: many
D gene: TRBD2
V gene: TRBV20-1
J gene: TRBJ2-3

CDR3 DNA: TGTGCCAGCAGCTCATACATGCAACCCTACGAGCAGTACTTC
CDR3 protein: CASSSYMQPYEQYF
clone size: many
D gene: -
V gene: TRBV7-2
J gene: TRBJ2-7

CDR3 DNA: TGTGCCAGCAGTCCTCATAGCGAGCAGTACTTC
CDR3 protein: CASSPHSEQYF
clone size: many
D gene: -
V gene: TRBV28
J gene: TRBJ2-7

CDR3 DNA: TGTGCCAGCAGCCCCTTTTACCAGCTCACGGGAGGCCATTCCGGGGAGCTGTTTTTT
CDR3 protein: CASSPFYQLTGGHSGELFF
clone size: many
D gene: TRBD2
V gene: TRBV7-2
J gene: TRBJ2-2

CDR3 DNA: TGTGCCAGCAGCTTGTCAGACAGGGGGAGGACTGAAGCTTTCTTT
CDR3 protein: CASSLSDRGRTEAFF
clone size: many
D gene: TRBD1
V gene: TRBV5-5
J gene: TRBJ1-1

CDR3 DNA: TGTGCCAGCAGTTTATCCGGGGGGAGCGGCCGTGAAGCTTTCTTT
CDR3 protein: CASSLSGGSGREAFF
clone size: many
D gene: -
V gene: TRBV12-3/TRBV12-4
J gene: TRBJ1-1

CDR3 DNA: TGCAGTGCTAGGCCCGGGACAGAGCTTCAAGAGACCCAGTACTTC
CDR3 protein: CSARPGTELQETQYF
clone size: many
D gene: TRBD1
V gene: TRBV20-1
J gene: TRBJ2-5

CDR3 DNA: TGTGCTAGCATCTGGCGTTTTTACGAGCAGTACTTC
CDR3 protein: CASIWRFYEQYF
clone size: many
D gene: -
V gene: TRBV7-7
J gene: TRBJ2-7

CDR3 DNA: TGTGCCAGCTCGAGCCGTCCGGATTCGGGTGAGCAGTTCTTC
CDR3 protein: CASSSRPDSGEQFF
clone size: many
D gene: -
V gene: TRBV18
J gene: TRBJ2-1

CDR3 DNA: TGTGCCAGCAGCTTGGTGGCAACTACGAGCATTCAGTACTTC
CDR3 protein: CASSLVATTSIQYF
clone size: many
D gene: -
V gene: TRBV5-5
J gene: TRBJ2-4

CDR3 DNA: TGCAGTTCCCCAGCCGGACAGGGTCCTGGCTACACCTTC
CDR3 protein: CSSPAGQGPGYTF
clone size: many
D gene: TRBD1
V gene: TRBV20-1
J gene: TRBJ1-2

CDR3 DNA: TGTGCCAGCAGCCCATACTCGAGACTGCAGTATTTT
CDR3 protein: CASSPYSRLQYF
clone size: many
D gene: -
V gene: TRBV7-2
J gene: TRBJ2-3

CDR3 DNA: TGTGCCAGCAGCTTTTTCTACGGGGCAGATACGCAGTATTTT
CDR3 protein: CASSFFYGADTQYF
clone size: many
D gene: -
V gene: TRBV5-5
J gene: TRBJ2-3

CDR3 DNA: TGTGCCAGCAGTCTAGCGGGAGGGCCGGGTAAGCAGTTCTTC
CDR3 protein: CASSLAGGPGKQFF
clone size: few
D gene: TRBD2
V gene: TRBV12-3/TRBV12-4
J gene: TRBJ2-1

CDR3 DNA: TGCAGCGTTGAAGATTGGACCTATGGCTACACCTTC
CDR3 protein: CSVEDWTYGYTF
clone size: many
D gene: -
V gene: TRBV29-1
J gene: TRBJ1-2

CDR3 DNA: TGCGCCAGCAGCGACAGGTTGGGTGAGACCCAGTACTTC
CDR3 protein: CASSDRLGETQYF
clone size: many
D gene: -
V gene: TRBV5-1
J gene: TRBJ2-5

CDR3 DNA: TGTGCCAGCAGTTATACGGCGTTTGCCGGGGAGCTGTTTTTT
CDR3 protein: CASSYTAFAGELFF
clone size: many
D gene: -
V gene: TRBV6-5
J gene: TRBJ2-2

CDR3 DNA: TGTGCCAGCAGCAAAGGACTAGCGGGGCTCTCCTACGAGCAGTACTTC
CDR3 protein: CASSKGLAGLSYEQYF
clone size: many
D gene: TRBD2
V gene: TRBV7-2
J gene: TRBJ2-7

CDR3 DNA: TGTGCCAGCAGTGAATTTGGGACAGGGAATGAGCAGTTCTTC
CDR3 protein: CASSEFGTGNEQFF
clone size: many
D gene: TRBD1
V gene: TRBV25-1
J gene: TRBJ2-1

CDR3 DNA: TGCAGTGCTAGTCTGGGGGGGTCGGGCACAGATACGCAGTATTTT
CDR3 protein: CSASLGGSGTDTQYF
clone size: many
D gene: TRBD2
V gene: TRBV20-1
J gene: TRBJ2-3

CDR3 DNA: TGCAGTGCTCCCCACCCCCAGCTGAACACTGAAGCTTTCTTT
CDR3 protein: CSAPHPQLNTEAFF
clone size: many
D gene: -
V gene: TRBV20-1
J gene: TRBJ1-1

CDR3 DNA: TGTGCCAGCAGCTTAGGGGGCGGGAGCGTGGAGACCCAGTACTTC
CDR3 protein: CASSLGGGSVETQYF
clone size: -
D gene: TRBD2
V gene: TRBV7-2
J gene: TRBJ2-5

CDR3 DNA: TGCGCCAGCAGCCAACAGTCTTCGCGAGGCGAGCAGTTCTTC
CDR3 protein: CASSQQSSRGEQFF
clone size: many
D gene: -
V gene: TRBV4-1
J gene: TRBJ2-1

CDR3 DNA: TGTGCCAGCAGCTTAGCGCCAGGTACAGGGGGCGGTAGCTATGGCTACACCTTC
CDR3 protein: CASSLAPGTGGGSYGYTF
clone size: many
D gene: TRBD1
V gene: TRBV7-2
J gene: TRBJ1-2

CDR3 DNA: TGTGCCAGCGGCATTACGACAGGGACCGAGCAGTACTTC
CDR3 protein: CASGITTGTEQYF
clone size: many
D gene: TRBD1
V gene: TRBV9
J gene: TRBJ2-7

CDR3 DNA: TGTGCCAGCACTCTTAGCGGGGGGACTTACGAGCAGTACTTC
CDR3 protein: CASTLSGGTYEQYF
clone size: many
D gene: TRBD2
V gene: TRBV12-3/TRBV12-4
J gene: TRBJ2-7

CDR3 DNA: TGCAGTGCTAGAGATCCGGGACCCAGAACGAGGGAGACCCAGTACTTC
CDR3 protein: CSARDPGPRTRETQYF
clone size: many
D gene: -
V gene: TRBV20-1
J gene: TRBJ2-5

CDR3 DNA: TGCGCCAGCAGCTTGACTAGCTCCGGGGAGCTGTTTTTT
CDR3 protein: CASSLTSSGELFF
clone size: many
D gene: -
V gene: TRBV5-1
J gene: TRBJ2-2

CDR3 DNA: TGCAGTGCTAGAAATACAGGGATGAACACTGAAGCTTTCTTT
CDR3 protein: CSARNTGMNTEAFF
clone size: many
D gene: -
V gene: TRBV20-1
J gene: TRBJ1-1

CDR3 DNA: TGCAGTGCTAGAGTAACTAGCGGGGGATATGAGCAGTTCTTC
CDR3 protein: CSARVTSGGYEQFF
clone size: many
D gene: TRBD2
V gene: TRBV20-1
J gene: TRBJ2-1

CDR3 DNA: TGTGCCAGCAGCCAGCTCCTAGCGGGAGTCATCTACGAGCAGTACTTC
CDR3 protein: CASSQLLAGVIYEQYF
clone size: many
D gene: TRBD2
V gene: TRBV14
J gene: TRBJ2-7

CDR3 DNA: TGCGCCAGCAGGACATCGCCCGGGAACACTGAAGCTTTCTTT
CDR3 protein: CASRTSPGNTEAFF
clone size: many
D gene: -
V gene: TRBV5-1
J gene: TRBJ1-1

CDR3 DNA: TGCGCCAGCAGAAAGTACGCGGGAGTCACAGATACGCAGTATTTT
CDR3 protein: CASRKYAGVTDTQYF
clone size: many
D gene: TRBD2
V gene: TRBV5-1
J gene: TRBJ2-3

CDR3 DNA: TGTGCCAGCAGTTTTCCAGACCGCGAACGGGGTGAGCAGTTCTTC
CDR3 protein: CASSFPDRERGEQFF
clone size: -
D gene: -
V gene: TRBV28
J gene: TRBJ2-1

CDR3 DNA: TGTGCCAGCACCCTTAAACAGGCCTCGAACACTGAAGCTTTCTTT
CDR3 protein: CASTLKQASNTEAFF
clone size: many
D gene: -
V gene: TRBV6-1
J gene: TRBJ1-1

CDR3 DNA: TGTGCCAGCTCACCACGGCGAGACACCATATATTTT
CDR3 protein: CASSPRRDTIYF
clone size: many
D gene: -
V gene: TRBV18
J gene: TRBJ1-3

CDR3 DNA: TGCAGTGCGGGCCCTTTCGGGAGGATCTCAGATACGCAGTATTTT
CDR3 protein: CSAGPFGRISDTQYF
clone size: many
D gene: TRBD2
V gene: TRBV20-1
J gene: TRBJ2-3

CDR3 DNA: TGCAGTGCTGGGACTAGCGGGAGGGCCGGGGAGCAGTTCTTC
CDR3 protein: CSAGTSGRAGEQFF
clone size: many
D gene: TRBD2
V gene: TRBV20-1
J gene: TRBJ2-1

CDR3 DNA: TGCGCCAGCAGCGACCCCCGGGGGGGAAGCACAGATACGCAGTATTTT
CDR3 protein: CASSDPRGGSTDTQYF
clone size: many
D gene: TRBD2
V gene: TRBV5-1
J gene: TRBJ2-3

CDR3 DNA: TGTGCCAGCAGCGGGGGACAGAAACGGGAGACCCAGTACTTC
CDR3 protein: CASSGGQKRETQYF
clone size: many
D gene: TRBD1
V gene: TRBV9
J gene: TRBJ2-5

CDR3 DNA: TGTGCCAGCAGTCCATGGGCCTCGACAGGCGAAAAACTGTTTTTT
CDR3 protein: CASSPWASTGEKLFF
clone size: many
D gene: -
V gene: TRBV27
J gene: TRBJ1-4

CDR3 DNA: TGTGCCAGCAGCCCTAGAGTCAGGGTGGTCGGGAGCGGCTACAATGAGCAGTTCTTC
CDR3 protein: CASSPRVRVVGSGYNEQFF
clone size: many
D gene: -
V gene: TRBV7-2
J gene: TRBJ2-1

CDR3 DNA: TGCAGTGCTGCCCTAGCGGGAGTTTCCTACGAGCAGTACTTC
CDR3 protein: CSAALAGVSYEQYF
clone size: many
D gene: TRBD2
V gene: TRBV20-1
J gene: TRBJ2-7

CDR3 DNA: TGCGCCAGCAGCTTTGTTAGCGGCTACGAGCAGTACTTC
CDR3 protein: CASSFVSGYEQYF
clone size: many
D gene: -
V gene: TRBV5-1
J gene: TRBJ2-7

CDR3 DNA: TGCAGTGCTAGAGGGGTAGGACTGGGGCTCGGCTCCTACAATGAGCAGTTCTTC
CDR3 protein: CSARGVGLGLGSYNEQFF
clone size: many
D gene: -
V gene: TRBV20-1
J gene: TRBJ2-1

CDR3 DNA: TGTGCCACCAGTGATCCGAGGAGTGAGCAGTTCTTC
CDR3 protein: CATSDPRSEQFF
clone size: many
D gene: -
V gene: TRBV24-1
J gene: TRBJ2-1

CDR3 DNA: TGTGCCAGCAGCCAAGATTGGCAGGGCCACTCTGGGGCCAACGTCCTGACTTTC
CDR3 protein: CASSQDWQGHSGANVLTF
clone size: many
D gene: -
V gene: TRBV3-1
J gene: TRBJ2-6

CDR3 DNA: TGTGCCAGCAGTTCCTCGGGACTAGCGGTCCTACCCAATGAGCAGTTCTTC
CDR3 protein: CASSSSGLAVLPNEQFF
clone size: many
D gene: TRBD2
V gene: TRBV28
J gene: TRBJ2-1

CDR3 DNA: TGCGCCAGCAGCTCCATCACTAGCGGGCTTTACAATGAGCAGTTCTTC
CDR3 protein: CASSSITSGLYNEQFF
clone size: many
D gene: TRBD2
V gene: TRBV5-1
J gene: TRBJ2-1

CDR3 DNA: TGTGCCAGCACGATTGACGGGGGCACAGATACGCAGTATTTT
CDR3 protein: CASTIDGGTDTQYF
clone size: many
D gene: -
V gene: TRBV5-6
J gene: TRBJ2-3

CDR3 DNA: TGTGCCAGCAGCTTAAGTTCGGGACAGGGCTACGAGCAGTACTTC
CDR3 protein: CASSLSSGQGYEQYF
clone size: many
D gene: TRBD1
V gene: TRBV7-9
J gene: TRBJ2-7

CDR3 DNA: TGCGCCAGCAGCCCGGTGGAGGGAGGTGGCTACACCTTC
CDR3 protein: CASSPVEGGGYTF
clone size: many
D gene: -
V gene: TRBV5-1
J gene: TRBJ1-2

CDR3 DNA: TGTGCCAGCAGCGTCGGGACTAGCCTTCAAGAGACCCAGTACTTC
CDR3 protein: CASSVGTSLQETQYF
clone size: many
D gene: TRBD2
V gene: TRBV5-5
J gene: TRBJ2-5